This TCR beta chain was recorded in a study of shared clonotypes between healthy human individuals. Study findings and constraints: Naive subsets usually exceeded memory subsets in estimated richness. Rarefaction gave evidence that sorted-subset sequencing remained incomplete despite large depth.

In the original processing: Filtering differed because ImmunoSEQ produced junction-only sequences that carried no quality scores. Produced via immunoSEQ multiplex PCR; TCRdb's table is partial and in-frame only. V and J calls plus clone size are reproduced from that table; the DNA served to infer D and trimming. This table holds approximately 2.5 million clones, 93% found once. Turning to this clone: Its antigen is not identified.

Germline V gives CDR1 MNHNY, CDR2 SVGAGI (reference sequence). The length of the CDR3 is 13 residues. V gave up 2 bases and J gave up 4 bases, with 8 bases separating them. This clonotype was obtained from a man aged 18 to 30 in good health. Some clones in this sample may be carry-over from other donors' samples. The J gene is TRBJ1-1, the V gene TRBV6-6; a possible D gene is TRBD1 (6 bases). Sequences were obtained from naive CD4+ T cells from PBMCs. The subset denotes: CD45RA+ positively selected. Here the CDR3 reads CASSYGGITEAFF. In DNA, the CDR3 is TGTGCCAGCAGTTACGGGGGCATCACTGAAGCTTTCTTT.